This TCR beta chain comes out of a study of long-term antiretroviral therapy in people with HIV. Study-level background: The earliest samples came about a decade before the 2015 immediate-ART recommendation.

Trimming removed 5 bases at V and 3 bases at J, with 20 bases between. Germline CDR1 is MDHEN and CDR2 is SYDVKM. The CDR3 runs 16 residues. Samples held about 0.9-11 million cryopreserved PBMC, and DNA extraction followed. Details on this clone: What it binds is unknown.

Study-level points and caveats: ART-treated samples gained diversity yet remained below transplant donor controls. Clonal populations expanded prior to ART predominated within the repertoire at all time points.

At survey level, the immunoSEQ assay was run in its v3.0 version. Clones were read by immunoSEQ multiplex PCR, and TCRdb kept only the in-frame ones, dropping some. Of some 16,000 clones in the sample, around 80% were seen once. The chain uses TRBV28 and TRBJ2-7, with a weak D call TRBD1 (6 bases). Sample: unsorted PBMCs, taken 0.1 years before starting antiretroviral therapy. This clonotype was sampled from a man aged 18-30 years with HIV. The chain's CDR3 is CASSPQRGKPHYEQYF. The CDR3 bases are TGTGCCAGCAGTCCCCAGAGGGGGAAACCCCACTACGAGCAGTACTTC.